The rows below give T cell receptor beta chains drawn from one sample of a study of molecular identifiers for immune sequencing clone quantification. TCRdb reprocessed the PCR reads with MiXCR, giving one entry per CDR3 protein. This table has approximately 680,000 distinct CDR3 sequences, roughly 25% appearing once. The sample was naive CD8+ T cells from blood, with Jurkat cell RNA spiked in. The source of these receptors is a human donor in good health. Some libraries in this study had Jurkat cell RNA spiked in. CDR3s include the opening cysteine and the closing phenylalanine or tryptophan. The D gene is left open where the match is weak. Not all rows give a size; the values are once, few, many and, for expanded clones, a class.

v_call	clone_size	j_call	d_call	cdr3_aa	cdr3_nt
TRBV14	many	TRBJ2-3	NA	CASSQERYTDTQYF	TGTGCCAGCAGCCAAGAACGGTACACAGATACGCAGTATTTT
TRBV24-1	NA	TRBJ2-2	NA	CATRAPFTGELFF	TGTGCCACCAGAGCGCCCTTCACCGGGGAGCTGTTTTTT
TRBV4-1	many	TRBJ1-5	NA	CASSQGHDSNQPQHF	TGCGCCAGCAGCCAAGGGCACGATAGCAATCAGCCCCAGCATTTT
TRBV30	NA	TRBJ1-1	NA	CAWSVGNTEAFF	TGTGCCTGGAGTGTGGGGAACACTGAAGCTTTCTTT
TRBV11-2	NA	TRBJ2-4	NA	CASSLAVRFWGENIQYF	TGTGCCAGCAGCTTAGCAGTCAGGTTCTGGGGTGAAAACATTCAGTACTTC
TRBV11-3	NA	TRBJ2-2	NA	CASSSYRGSTGELFF	TGTGCCAGCAGCTCGTATCGGGGATCCACCGGGGAGCTGTTTTTT
TRBV12-3/TRBV12-4	many	TRBJ1-1	TRBD1	CASSPDRVEAFF	TGTGCCAGCAGTCCGGACAGGGTCGAAGCTTTCTTT
TRBV13	few	TRBJ2-7	NA	CASSLFQRTSYEQYF	TGTGCCAGCAGCTTATTCCAACGGACCTCCTACGAGCAGTACTTC
TRBV20-1	few	TRBJ2-3	TRBD2	CSARELGLAYRTDTQYF	TGCAGTGCTAGAGAGCTGGGACTAGCGTACCGCACAGATACGCAGTATTTT
TRBV4-3	few	TRBJ2-7	NA	CASSQGLGISYEQYF	TGCGCCAGCAGCCAAGGCCTGGGAATCTCCTACGAGCAGTACTTC
TRBV27	many	TRBJ2-3	TRBD2	CASSFGLAGSADTQYF	TGTGCCAGCAGTTTTGGACTAGCGGGGAGCGCAGATACGCAGTATTTT
TRBV7-2	few	TRBJ2-7	TRBD2	CASSSFPGGYEQYF	TGTGCCAGCAGCTCCTTCCCGGGGGGGTACGAGCAGTACTTC
TRBV9	NA	TRBJ1-2	NA	CASSVDSPYYGYTF	TGTGCCAGCAGCGTGGACAGCCCTTACTATGGCTACACCTTC
TRBV5-5	NA	TRBJ1-4	NA	CASSLGLGAGVSSEKLFF	TGTGCCAGCAGCTTGGGGTTGGGGGCAGGGGTTTCGAGTGAAAAACTGTTTTTT
TRBV5-6	many	TRBJ1-2	TRBD1	CASSPTTGVNGYTF	TGTGCCAGCAGCCCCACAACAGGGGTTAATGGCTACACCTTC
TRBV24-1	NA	TRBJ2-5	NA	CATGESERNGTQYF	TGTGCCACCGGGGAGAGCGAGAGAAATGGGACCCAGTACTTC
TRBV6-5	NA	TRBJ2-5	TRBD2	CASSQLAGGPSETQYF	TGTGCCAGCAGTCAGTTAGCGGGAGGGCCCTCGGAGACCCAGTACTTC
TRBV7-9	few	TRBJ1-2	NA	CASSFNPTTTNYGYTF	TGTGCCAGCAGCTTTAATCCGACAACTACTAACTATGGCTACACCTTC
TRBV7-3	NA	TRBJ2-1	TRBD1	CASSLNRGLLNEQFF	TGTGCCAGCAGCTTAAACAGGGGGTTACTTAATGAGCAGTTCTTC
TRBV7-6	few	TRBJ2-7	NA	CASSPGRAGYEQYF	TGTGCCAGCAGCCCCGGACGAGCTGGGTACGAGCAGTACTTC
TRBV30	few	TRBJ2-2	NA	CVWSPTMNTGELFF	TGTGTCTGGAGTCCGACAATGAACACCGGGGAGCTGTTTTTT
TRBV9	NA	TRBJ2-3	TRBD2	CASSVGREDTDTQYF	TGTGCCAGCAGCGTAGGACGGGAGGACACAGATACGCAGTATTTT
TRBV9	NA	TRBJ2-3	NA	CASSGSQTRSTDTQYF	TGTGCCAGCAGCGGATCCCAAACAAGAAGCACAGATACGCAGTATTTT
TRBV4-1	many	TRBJ2-3	TRBD2	CASSLSSGGSTDTQYF	TGCGCCAGCAGCCTCAGTAGCGGGGGAAGCACAGATACGCAGTATTTT
TRBV7-8	NA	TRBJ2-7	NA	CASSLSQDKPVYEQYF	TGTGCCAGCAGCCTCAGCCAGGACAAGCCCGTTTACGAGCAGTACTTC
TRBV20-1	many	TRBJ2-7	NA	CSAADSYEQYF	TGCAGTGCCGCAGACTCCTACGAGCAGTACTTC
TRBV5-1	NA	TRBJ2-5	TRBD1	CASSLGFRPGQYQETQYF	TGCGCCAGCAGCTTGGGGTTCCGGCCGGGACAGTACCAAGAGACCCAGTACTTC
TRBV20-1	many	TRBJ1-5	NA	CSARVVPIPRLNQPQHF	TGCAGTGCTAGAGTTGTCCCGATCCCCCGTTTGAATCAGCCCCAGCATTTT
TRBV27	few	TRBJ1-1	NA	CASSLSPWGNTEAFF	TGTGCCAGCAGTTTATCCCCCTGGGGGAACACTGAAGCTTTCTTT
TRBV4-3	few	TRBJ1-1	NA	CASSQDGTMNTEAFF	TGCGCCAGCAGCCAAGACGGGACCATGAACACTGAAGCTTTCTTT
TRBV14	NA	TRBJ1-6	NA	CAGSQGWREAGLLNSPLHF	TGTGCCGGCAGCCAAGGATGGAGGGAGGCCGGCCTACTTAATTCACCCCTCCACTTT
TRBV4-1	many	TRBJ1-1	NA	CASSPPTGLSTEAFF	TGCGCCAGCAGCCCACCCACGGGGTTAAGCACTGAAGCTTTCTTT
TRBV29-1	once	TRBJ2-5	TRBD2	CSDISGVGDQETQYF	TGCAGCGACATAAGCGGGGTGGGGGATCAAGAGACCCAGTACTTC
TRBV20-1	few	TRBJ1-2	NA	CSARQEDTYGYTF	TGCAGTGCTCGACAGGAGGATACGTATGGCTACACCTTC
TRBV28	NA	TRBJ2-2	NA	CASSFRAFTGELFF	TGTGCCAGCAGTTTCAGGGCGTTCACCGGGGAGCTGTTTTTT
TRBV20-1	NA	TRBJ1-5	NA	CSASGTPSGFSNQPQHF	TGCAGTGCTAGTGGGACACCCTCGGGTTTTAGCAATCAGCCCCAGCATTTT
TRBV25-1	many	TRBJ2-7	TRBD1	CASRTGSVYEQYF	TGTGCCAGCAGGACAGGGTCGGTCTACGAGCAGTACTTC
TRBV7-9	many	TRBJ2-5	NA	CASSLGGEETQYF	TGTGCCAGCAGCTTGGGCGGTGAGGAGACCCAGTACTTC
TRBV11-2	few	TRBJ1-1	TRBD1	CASSPIGGDRGYTEAFF	TGTGCCAGCAGCCCCATTGGAGGGGACAGGGGGTATACTGAAGCTTTCTTT
TRBV30	many	TRBJ2-4	NA	CAWSGWATKNIQYF	TGTGCCTGGAGTGGCTGGGCAACCAAAAACATTCAGTACTTC
TRBV7-2	many	TRBJ1-3	NA	CASSPRGGVSGNTIYF	TGTGCCAGCAGCCCCAGAGGGGGGGTTTCGGGAAACACCATATATTTT
TRBV19	many	TRBJ1-2	TRBD1	CASSSPDRGDYGYTF	TGTGCCAGTAGTTCCCCCGACAGGGGTGACTATGGCTACACCTTC
TRBV24-1	NA	TRBJ1-2	TRBD1	CVTEGQGDGYTF	TGTGTCACCGAAGGACAGGGGGACGGCTACACCTTC
TRBV7-2	NA	TRBJ2-1	TRBD2	CASSLWETSGLDNEQFF	TGTGCCAGCAGCCTATGGGAGACTAGCGGGCTGGACAATGAGCAGTTCTTC
TRBV16	NA	TRBJ2-2	NA	CASSQTLTGELFF	TGTGCCAGCAGCCAAACCCTCACCGGGGAGCTGTTTTTT
TRBV9	few	TRBJ2-7	TRBD2	CASSVAPSGAYEQYF	TGTGCCAGCAGCGTAGCTCCTAGCGGGGCCTACGAGCAGTACTTC
TRBV5-6	few	TRBJ1-1	NA	CASSLSGMGTEAFF	TGTGCCAGCAGCTTGTCAGGGATGGGGACTGAAGCTTTCTTT
TRBV28	NA	TRBJ2-1	TRBD2	CASRSLAGYIEQFF	TGTGCCAGCAGATCGCTAGCGGGATATATTGAGCAGTTCTTC
TRBV11-1	NA	TRBJ2-1	NA	CASSSGPNNEQFF	TGTGCCAGCAGCTCGGGCCCTAACAATGAGCAGTTCTTC
TRBV19	NA	TRBJ2-3	NA	CASSIKGLEDTRYF	TGTGCCAGTAGTATTAAGGGGCTTGAAGATACGCGGTATTTT
TRBV5-1	few	TRBJ1-1	NA	CASTLGGAEAFF	TGCGCCAGCACCCTGGGGGGGGCTGAAGCTTTCTTT
TRBV7-2	NA	TRBJ1-6	NA	CASSLRVGNYSPLRF	TGTGCCAGCAGCTTAAGGGTGGGCAATTATTCACCCCTCCGCTTT